This TCR beta chain was sequenced for a study of CD8+CD57+ T cells in acquired aplastic anemia. Genomic DNA, the template, was used for profiling of the TCR beta VDJ and CDR3. TCRdb redid the calling of the reads with MiXCR, one entry per CDR3 protein. Altogether 30,000 to 40,000 distinct CDR3 sequences are present, more than 75% being singletons, with the ten largest covering over 20%. The sample taken for sequencing was sorted CD4+, CD8+, or CD8+CD57+ T cells (not recorded which) from PBMCs. The sequence was collected from a human donor in good health, serving as a control.

The DNA of the CDR3 is TGTGCCAGCAGCACCACAGAGTATGGCTACACCTTC. It is translated as CASSTTEYGYTF. The rearrangement links TRBV9 to TRBJ1-2; no clear D gene. Per germline, CDR1 SGDLS and CDR2 YYNGEE. The CDR3 loop spans 12 amino acids. The V end was cut by 4 bases, the J end by 5 bases, with 9 bases between.